This T cell receptor beta chain was observed in a study of blood T cell repertoires in COVID-19. Study summary: The origin of the acute and convalescent COVID-19 samples was the United States, Italy and Spain.

Trimming cost V 2 bases and J 5 bases, with 13 bases left between them. The germline CDR1 and CDR2 sequences are KGHSH and LQKENI. There are 15 residues in the CDR3. Original methodology: Amplification of reference gene primers provided the estimated nucleated cell counts. Measured with immunoSEQ multiplex PCR; TCRdb has only the in-frame clones, and not every one. Clone size and the V and J calls come from that table; the DNA yielded D and trimming. This sample has about 320,000 clones, with roughly 89% found just once. Those enrolled, adults aged 18 to 89 years, came from some 25 US areas. The origin of this receptor is a man in his 60s who had recovered from COVID-19. The chain couples TRBV18 to TRBJ1-5; D is unclear. The sequencing input was PBMCs or T cells enriched from blood (not recorded which). The CDR3 region is CASSPGEARDQPQHF. CDR3 DNA sequence: TGTGCCAGCTCACCAGGGGAGGCGAGGGATCAGCCCCAGCATTTT. The whole variable domain, filled in from reference TRBV18 and TRBJ1-5, reads NAGVMQNPRHLVRRRGQEARLRCSPMKGHSHVYWYRQLPEEGLKFMVYLQKENIIDESGMPKERFSAEFPKEGPSILRIQQVVRGDSAAYFCASSPGEARDQPQHFGDGTRLSIL.